This T cell receptor beta chain was observed in a study of shared clonotypes between healthy human individuals. Study observations and caveats: For naive CD4 cells, 5% to 6.5% of clonotypes were shared across a few donors.

Germline assignment: CDR1 MNHEY and CDR2 SMNVEV (reference sequence). This CDR3 has 15 residues. The V end lost 3 bases, the J end lost 3 bases, and 12 bases lay between the germline ends. Naive CD8 isolation took CD45RO-negative cells positively selected for CCR7 and excluded terminally differentiated effector memory CD45RA+ cells. On this clone: As yet, its antigen is unknown.

Libraries were prepared by immunoSEQ multiplex PCR; TCRdb keeps only in-frame clonotypes and omits some of them. The repertoire holds approximately 810,000 clones, with about 91% as singletons. The clonotype comes from a man aged 25-40 years in good health. Material: naive CD8+ T cells sorted from blood. J is TRBJ1-5 and V is TRBV27; tentatively, D is TRBD1 (6 bases). The CDR3: CASSFGPGANQPQHF. CDR3 in DNA: TGTGCCAGCAGTTTCGGTCCGGGGGCCAATCAGCCCCAGCATTTT.